This TCR beta chain was documented in a study of Ad26.COV2.S vaccination and SARS-CoV-2 variants. Study-wide findings and caveats: Those who received vaccine or placebo ended up with similar non-spike TCR breadth. Those who received the vaccine showed greater spike-specific TCR breadth than those given placebo.

This clone was detected only once. Its antigen is unidentified. The treatment denotes: around 19 received Ad26.COV2.S at low or high dose, single or two shots; 5 received placebo; per-sample allocation not given. Sampling took place 63 days after the first vaccine or placebo injection. It was an adult aged 18-55 years in Boston who was the donor. This CDR3 region has 14 residues. V lost 0 bases to trimming and J lost 2 bases, with 8 bases between them. Germline V gives CDR1 SGHRS, CDR2 YFSETQ. The repertoire was sequenced with immunoSEQ multiplex PCR; TCRdb's copy has only in-frame clones and lacks some. The sample records about 280,000 clones, 80% to 90% being singletons.

The starting material was peripheral blood, obtained in a trial of Ad26.COV2.S vaccine versus placebo. The chain has TRBV5-1 and TRBJ2-5; D gene uncertain. This receptor was taken from a person aged 18-60 years who received the Ad26.COV2.S COVID-19 vaccine or a placebo. As DNA, the CDR3 is TGCGCCAGCAGCTTGGGGGGTTTACAAGAGACCCAGTACTTC. Protein sequence: CASSLGGLQETQYF.